These T cell receptor beta chains were read from a single sample in a study of PD-L1 blockade in urothelial cancer. Data came from immunoSEQ multiplex PCR; TCRdb stores just in-frame clones and leaves some out. Here the sample spans 85,000 to 130,000 clones, about 90% being singletons. The sample here was PBMCs, taken around atezolizumab (anti-PD-L1) treatment. These TCRs come from an elderly woman with urothelial cancer. Both conserved end residues are part of each CDR3. A D gene is named only where the DNA matches it firmly. Clone size is stated in some rows and not others, as once, few, many or a class when expanded.

V gene: TRBV9; D gene: TRBD1; J gene: TRBJ1-1; clone size: once; CDR3 DNA: TGTGCCAGCAGCGACAGACAGGGAGGGAACACTGAAGCTTTCTTT; CDR3 protein: CASSDRQGGNTEAFF
V gene: TRBV5-6; D gene: .; J gene: TRBJ2-2; clone size: .; CDR3 DNA: TGTGCCAGCAGCTTACCCCGGGACACAATCACCGGGGAGCTGTTTTTT; CDR3 protein: CASSLPRDTITGELFF
V gene: TRBV5-1; D gene: .; J gene: TRBJ1-5; clone size: .; CDR3 DNA: TGCGCCAGCAGCAGAGACGGGGGAAATCAGCCCCAGCATTTT; CDR3 protein: CASSRDGGNQPQHF
V gene: TRBV19; D gene: TRBD2; J gene: TRBJ2-3; clone size: .; CDR3 DNA: TGTGCCAGTAGTCCTCCCGGGAGGGGGACAGATACGCAGTATTTT; CDR3 protein: CASSPPGRGTDTQYF
V gene: TRBV6-1; D gene: .; J gene: TRBJ1-2; clone size: .; CDR3 DNA: TGTGCCAGCAGGGCACAGGGTAAGGACTATGGCTACACCTTC; CDR3 protein: CASRAQGKDYGYTF
V gene: TRBV19; D gene: .; J gene: TRBJ2-5; clone size: .; CDR3 DNA: TGTGCCAGTAGCCAACTAGGCCTCCAAGAGACCCAGTACTTC; CDR3 protein: CASSQLGLQETQYF
V gene: TRBV10-2; D gene: .; J gene: TRBJ2-7; clone size: .; CDR3 DNA: TGCGCCAGCAGTGATCTCGGGTTAGCCTCCTACGAGCAGTACTTC; CDR3 protein: CASSDLGLASYEQYF
V gene: TRBV5-1; D gene: TRBD1; J gene: TRBJ1-5; clone size: once; CDR3 DNA: TGCGCCAGCAGCAAGGACAGGAACAATCAGCCCCAGCATTTT; CDR3 protein: CASSKDRNNQPQHF
V gene: TRBV28; D gene: .; J gene: TRBJ1-2; clone size: .; CDR3 DNA: TGTGCCAGCACCATTTTGGACGGACAGTTCTATGGCTACACCTTC; CDR3 protein: CASTILDGQFYGYTF
V gene: TRBV5-1; D gene: TRBD2; J gene: TRBJ2-5; clone size: once; CDR3 DNA: TGCGCCAGCAGCCCGGGACTAGCGGGTGACGCGGCCCAGTACTTC; CDR3 protein: CASSPGLAGDAAQYF
V gene: TRBV6-5; D gene: .; J gene: TRBJ1-1; clone size: once; CDR3 DNA: TGTGCCAGCAGTTTCGGGCAGCCTAGCCTCAACACTGAAGCTTTCTTT; CDR3 protein: CASSFGQPSLNTEAFF
V gene: TRBV28; D gene: TRBD1; J gene: TRBJ1-1; clone size: .; CDR3 DNA: TGTGCCAGCACCCTGGACAGGGGGAACACTGAAGCTTTCTTT; CDR3 protein: CASTLDRGNTEAFF